One T cell receptor beta chain is described in this entry. Its target is unknown. The sample originates from a study of T-cell reconstitution after alpha-beta-depleted transplantation in children. Study-level results: A year had passed since transplant, and T-cell counts and diversity by then came mostly from newly produced T cells.

Unique molecular identifiers were incorporated into the prepared TCRbeta library. TCRdb called the PCR reads again in MiXCR, with one record for every CDR3 protein. The table lists 610,000 or so distinct CDR3 sequences, 27% of them singletons. Germline V gene data show CDR1 as SGHRS and CDR2 as YFSETQ. The V gene end was trimmed by 4 bases and the J gene end by 10 bases; junction bases not matched to a gene: 10. This CDR3 has 15 residues. This sequence originates from a boy under two years old with Wiskott-Aldrich syndrome, due to receive a stem cell transplant. This chain uses TRBV5-1 with TRBJ2-1; TRBD2 matches at 11 bases. The sample was PBMCs, taken before TCRalphabeta/CD19-depleted stem cell transplant. The CDR3 reads CASSDSGRALLEQFF. The CDR3 bases are TGCGCCAGCAGCGATAGCGGGAGGGCCTTACTAGAGCAGTTCTTC.